The present T cell receptor (beta chain) was sequenced within a study of T cells expressing NK-cell markers. Study-wide background: CD3+CD56+NKG2C+, CD3+CD56+NKG2C- and CD3+CD56-NKG2C+ T cells, once sorted, supplied the TCR beta repertoires. Study results and limitations: Each of six donors carried dominant NKG2C+ clonotypes accounting for about 1.0-8% of CD8+ T cells. Whether expanded NKG2C+ T cell clones recognized HCMV stayed uncertain.

Comments on this clonotype: Its matching antigen is unknown.

TCRdb reprocessed the 5' RACE reads and keeps a single row for each CDR3 protein, giving no DNA. Its table records about 370,000 distinct CDR3 sequences. The germline V gene encodes CDR1 SGHDT and CDR2 YYEEEE. The length of the CDR3 is 13 residues. What was sequenced was blood T cells: a sorted CD56 or NKG2C T cell subset, CD4+ or CD8+ T cells, or bulk PBMC T cells (not recorded which). The chain links TRBV5-6 to TRBJ1-4; there is no DNA to check the TCRdb D call of TRBD1. This clonotype was obtained from a woman in her fifties or sixties in good health. CDR3 residues: CASSLTGVEKLFF.